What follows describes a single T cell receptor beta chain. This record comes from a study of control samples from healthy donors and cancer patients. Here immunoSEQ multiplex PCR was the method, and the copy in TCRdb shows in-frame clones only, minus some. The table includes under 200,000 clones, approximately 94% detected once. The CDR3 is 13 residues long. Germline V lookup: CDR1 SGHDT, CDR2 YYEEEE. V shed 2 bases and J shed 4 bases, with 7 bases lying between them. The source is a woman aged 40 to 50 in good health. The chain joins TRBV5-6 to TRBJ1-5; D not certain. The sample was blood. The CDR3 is CASSFSGNQPQHF. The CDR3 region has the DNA TGTGCCAGCAGCTTTTCCGGGAATCAGCCCCAGCATTTT.